Listed below are T cell receptor beta chains from one sample, sequenced in a study of T cells in Graves' hyperthyroidism and ophthalmopathy. TCRdb processed the multiplex PCR reads anew with MiXCR; each CDR3 protein has one entry. The sample has approximately 600,000 distinct CDR3 sequences; around 14% are singletons. The sequenced sample consisted of blood. These TCRs come from a woman aged 18-30 years with Graves' ophthalmopathy. Each CDR3 is given with its conserved first and last residue. D genes are given only for firm matches. Clone size is not always given. Where it is, it says once, few, many or a class for expanded clones.

.	TRBV5-1	TRBJ2-5	TRBD1	CASSFDRDRALWETQYF	TGCGCCAGCAGCTTTGACCGGGACAGGGCCCTTTGGGAGACCCAGTACTTC
few	TRBV20-1	TRBJ2-7	TRBD1	CSARWDRGSYEQYF	TGCAGTGCTAGGTGGGACAGGGGCTCCTACGAGCAGTACTTC
many	TRBV2	TRBJ2-5	TRBD2	CASRGGLAGDQETQYF	TGTGCCAGCAGGGGGGGACTAGCGGGGGATCAAGAGACCCAGTACTTC
.	TRBV12-3/TRBV12-4	TRBJ2-1	.	CASSFWASSDEQFF	TGTGCCAGCAGTTTTTGGGCTAGCTCAGATGAGCAGTTCTTC
.	TRBV7-3	TRBJ2-7	TRBD2	CASSSAGDSYEQYF	TGTGCCAGCAGCTCAGCGGGAGATTCCTACGAGCAGTACTTC
.	TRBV7-2	TRBJ2-3	TRBD1	CASSFDPGQGQDTQYF	TGTGCCAGCAGCTTCGATCCGGGACAGGGGCAAGATACGCAGTATTTT
few	TRBV11-2	TRBJ2-1	TRBD2	CANSLDRLAGGIEQFF	TGTGCCAACAGCTTAGACCGACTAGCGGGAGGAATTGAGCAGTTCTTC
many	TRBV7-2	TRBJ2-2	.	CASSPISGTGELFF	TGTGCCAGCAGCCCGATCTCCGGTACCGGGGAGCTGTTTTTT
many	TRBV10-3	TRBJ2-5	.	CAISVNSEETQYF	TGTGCCATCAGTGTAAACAGCGAAGAGACCCAGTACTTC
.	TRBV5-6	TRBJ2-2	TRBD2	CASSLEIIAGESGELFF	TGTGCCAGCAGCTTGGAGATAATAGCGGGAGAGTCCGGGGAGCTGTTTTTT
many	TRBV6-6	TRBJ2-7	.	CASSYSRQGWAERSYEQYF	TGTGCCAGCAGTTACTCGAGGCAGGGATGGGCAGAAAGATCCTACGAGCAGTACTTC
.	TRBV20-1	TRBJ2-7	.	CSARMPGLSSYEQYF	TGCAGTGCTAGAATGCCGGGACTCAGCTCCTACGAGCAGTACTTC
many	TRBV20-1	TRBJ2-3	.	CSASLGAALGDTQYF	TGCAGTGCCTCGCTGGGAGCGGCACTGGGAGATACGCAGTATTTT
few	TRBV7-3	TRBJ1-2	.	CASSYRPRYGYTF	TGTGCCAGCAGCTACAGGCCGCGCTATGGCTACACCTTC
.	TRBV5-1	TRBJ2-2	TRBD2	CASSWTSGPTGELFF	TGCGCCAGCAGCTGGACTAGCGGGCCCACCGGGGAGCTGTTTTTT
few	TRBV7-6	TRBJ2-5	TRBD2	CASSLRPTSGNQETQYF	TGTGCCAGCAGCTTACGCCCGACTAGCGGGAACCAAGAGACCCAGTACTTC
many	TRBV30	TRBJ2-7	.	CAWRYLGASYEQYF	TGTGCCTGGCGGTACTTGGGGGCTTCCTACGAGCAGTACTTC
many	TRBV7-8	TRBJ1-4	.	CASSLSAAGDEKLFF	TGTGCCAGCAGCTTATCGGCGGCAGGGGATGAAAAACTGTTTTTT